The clone carrying this T cell receptor (beta chain) was picked up many times. This sample stems from a study of Graves' ophthalmopathy and Graves' hyperthyroidism. Study background: Peripheral blood (taken before any treatment) was collected at initial diagnosis.

Germline V CDR1 and CDR2: SQVTM, ANQGSEA. Trimming cost V 4 bases and J 0 bases, with 6 bases left between them. The CDR3 extends over 13 amino acids. Transcripts of RNA were the source for amplifying TCR beta CDR3 regions. RT-PCR was first run with HTBI primers, then multiplex PCR in a second round. TCRdb processed the multiplex PCR reads anew with MiXCR; each CDR3 protein has one entry. Of about 700,000 distinct CDR3 sequences listed, around 40% were seen once; the top ten hold approximately 46%. The PBMCs originated from around 10 ml of fresh peripheral blood. The sequencing input was peripheral blood. The receptor's source is an adult man with Graves' ophthalmopathy. The J gene is TRBJ1-4, the V gene TRBV29-1; D call uncertain. The CDR3 loop is CSVAVATNEKLFF. The CDR3 DNA reads TGCAGCGTTGCGGTTGCAACTAATGAAAAACTGTTTTTT.